These T cell receptor beta chains were read from a single sample in a study of T cell responses to AZD1222 COVID-19 vaccine. Assay: immunoSEQ multiplex PCR; the TCRdb copy retains only in-frame clones and omits some. Among approximately 92,000 clones listed, about 90% were seen once. Sample: peripheral blood, taken on day 0 of AZD1222 vaccination. These receptors were taken from an adult in good health. The CDR3 runs from the conserved cysteine through the conserved F or W. A D gene is named only where the DNA matches it firmly. A clone size is listed for some rows: how often the clone was seen (once, few, many), or a class if it is expanded.

d_gene,j_gene,abundance,v_gene,CDR3nt,CDR3aa
-,TRBJ2-3,-,TRBV7-6,TGTGCCAGCAGCCCTCACCAGGAGGCCACAGATACGCAGTATTTT,CASSPHQEATDTQYF
-,TRBJ2-7,-,TRBV2,TGTGCCAGCGCGGGACAGCCTAAGGAGCAGTACTTC,CASAGQPKEQYF
-,TRBJ1-5,-,TRBV7-4,TGTGCCAGCAGCTGGGGGCACCGCCCCTTAAATCAGCCCCAGCATTTT,CASSWGHRPLNQPQHF
TRBD1,TRBJ1-6,once,TRBV3-1/TRBV3-2,TGTGCCAGCAGCCGTGCGACAGGGGCTGGGAATTCACCCCTCCACTTT,CASSRATGAGNSPLHF
-,TRBJ1-5,-,TRBV5-1,TGCGCCAGCAGCTCCGGGGGGAGGGATCAGCCCCAGCATTTT,CASSSGGRDQPQHF
-,TRBJ2-5,-,TRBV7-6,TGTGCCAGCAGCCGAGCCGAGACCCAGTACTTC,CASSRAETQYF
-,TRBJ1-5,once,TRBV19,TGTGCCAGTACGGGGGCATTCACTAACTATCAGCCCCAGCATTTT,CASTGAFTNYQPQHF
TRBD2,TRBJ2-1,-,TRBV7-3,TGTGCCAGCAGCTTAAGGGTTAGCGGGAGCGACAATGAGCAGTTCTTC,CASSLRVSGSDNEQFF
-,TRBJ2-3,-,TRBV6-5,TGTGCCAGCAGTTATGCTGGGTACACAGATACGCAGTATTTT,CASSYAGYTDTQYF
TRBD1,TRBJ1-1,-,TRBV5-6,TGTGCCAGCAGCTGGACGGACAGGGGCACTGAAGCTTTCTTT,CASSWTDRGTEAFF
-,TRBJ2-5,-,TRBV11-2,TGTGCCAGCAGCTTAGAGTGGCCCTTTACGGAGACCCAGTACTTC,CASSLEWPFTETQYF
TRBD2,TRBJ2-1,-,TRBV10-3,TGTGCCATCAGTGAACCAACTAGCGGGGAAAGCAATGAGCAGTTCTTC,CAISEPTSGESNEQFF
-,TRBJ1-5,-,TRBV11-2,TGTGCCAGCAGCCCAGGGGCAGGGCAGCCCCAGCATTTT,CASSPGAGQPQHF
TRBD1,TRBJ1-2,-,TRBV20-1,TGCAGTGCTAGTTCAGGGGGCGACTATGGCTACACCTTC,CSASSGGDYGYTF
TRBD1,TRBJ2-7,once,TRBV12-5,TGTGCTAGTGGTTTCGGACAGGGGCAATCCTACGAGCAGTACTTC,CASGFGQGQSYEQYF
TRBD2,TRBJ2-1,-,TRBV11-2,TGTGCCAGCAGCGGGAGGACTAGCGGGATGGTTGAGCAGTTCTTC,CASSGRTSGMVEQFF
TRBD1,TRBJ1-3,-,TRBV9,TGTGCCAGCAGCGCAACAGGGGCGAGGAGCACCATATATTTT,CASSATGARSTIYF
-,TRBJ2-3,-,TRBV4-2,TGTGCCAGCAGCCGCACATACTTAGGGGGAGGCACAGATACGCAGTATTTT,CASSRTYLGGGTDTQYF
-,TRBJ1-5,-,TRBV2,TGTGCCAGCGTTGACAGCCCCGGTCAGCCCCAGCATTTT,CASVDSPGQPQHF
-,TRBJ1-5,-,TRBV7-8,TGTGCCAGCAGCTTAAGTCAAAGCAATCAGCCCCAGCATTTT,CASSLSQSNQPQHF
-,TRBJ1-4,-,TRBV14,TGTGCCAGCAGCCAAGCAAACCTTGCAACTAATGAAAAACTGTTTTTT,CASSQANLATNEKLFF
TRBD1,TRBJ1-2,-,TRBV19,TGTGCCAGTAGTTCGGACAGGGGCTCTACCCTTAACTATGGCTACACCTTC,CASSSDRGSTLNYGYTF
-,TRBJ2-1,-,TRBV6-5,TGTGCCAGCAGTTACGCTCGGGGACTCTACAATGAGCAGTTCTTC,CASSYARGLYNEQFF
-,TRBJ1-1,-,TRBV28,TGTGCCAGCAGCCGGGGGACGGAGAACACTGAAGCTTTCTTT,CASSRGTENTEAFF
-,TRBJ2-7,-,TRBV21-1,TGTGCCAGCCATTCTGGGGGACTAGCGGGAGAGGCGGCCTACGAGCAGTACTTC,CASHSGGLAGEAAYEQYF
TRBD1,TRBJ1-5,-,TRBV2,TGTGCCAGCAGCGAAGACAGGGGCAATCAGCCCCAGCATTTT,CASSEDRGNQPQHF
-,TRBJ1-2,-,TRBV6-1,TGTGCCAGCAGAGAAGACAGTGCCCGGGGCTACACCTTC,CASREDSARGYTF
-,TRBJ1-2,-,TRBV2,TGTGCCAGCAGCCGACGGCCTTCAGGGGATGGCTACACCTTC,CASSRRPSGDGYTF